Sequencing of this TCR beta chain was carried out in a study of OX40 agonist ivuxolimab in advanced cancers. Study-level results: In the 0.1 to 3.0 mg/kg range, CD4+ and CD8+ blood T cells had expanded clonally by week 6.

With regard to this clone: Its specificity is not known.

V was pared by 3 bases and J by 8 bases, with 11 bases between. Germline CDR1 reads ENHRY; CDR2 reads SYGVKD. The CDR3 spans 13 residues. Sequencing used immunoSEQ multiplex PCR; TCRdb keeps in-frame clones, though not all of them. The sample consists of 60,000 to 80,000 clones, about 94% of them appearing once. The TCR comes from an adult with an advanced solid tumor such as melanoma, head and neck, liver or kidney cancer. Sample: CD4+ or CD8+ T cells sorted from blood, taken in a trial of the OX40 agonist ivuxolimab. V is TRBV10-3 and J is TRBJ1-5; D is undetermined. Here the CDR3 reads CAISETGREPQHF. In nucleotides, the CDR3 is TGTGCCATCAGTGAAACGGGGAGGGAGCCCCAGCATTTT.